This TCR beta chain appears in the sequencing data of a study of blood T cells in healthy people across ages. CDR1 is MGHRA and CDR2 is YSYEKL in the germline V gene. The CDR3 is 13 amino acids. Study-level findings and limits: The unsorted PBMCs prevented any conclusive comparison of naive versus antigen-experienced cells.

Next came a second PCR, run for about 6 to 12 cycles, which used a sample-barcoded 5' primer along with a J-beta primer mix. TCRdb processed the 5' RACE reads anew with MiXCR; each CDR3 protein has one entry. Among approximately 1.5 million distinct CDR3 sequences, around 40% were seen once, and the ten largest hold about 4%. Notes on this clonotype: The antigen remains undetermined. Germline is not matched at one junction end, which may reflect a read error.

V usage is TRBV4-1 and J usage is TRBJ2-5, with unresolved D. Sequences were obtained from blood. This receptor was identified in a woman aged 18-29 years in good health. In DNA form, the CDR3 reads TGCGCCAGCAGCCAAGGCGTTCAAGAGAACCAGTACTTC. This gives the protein CASSQGVQENQYF.